The T cell receptor (beta chain) under discussion was sequenced for a study of human T cells and chemical hapten exposure (dated by TCRdb to the early 2020s). About the study as a whole: For sensitization, 2% DPC in acetone was applied to a roughly 2 cm by roughly 2 cm area of upper inner arm skin. Most of the patients in the cohort were female, and the cohort covered alopecia areata with under or over 50% scalp involvement, alopecia totalis and alopecia universalis. Patients additionally received weekly therapeutic DPC doses to the scalp throughout the roughly 23-week study period. Around 30 alopecia patients provided blood for TCR sequencing at one to four time points (pre-sensitization, 2, 6 and 24 weeks). The study tracked peripheral blood TCR repertoire changes in vivo during primary and secondary sensitization to the hapten diphenylcyclopropenone (DPC) in alopecia patients. Libraries were pooled for sequencing, and variation in per-sample TCR yields was attributed mainly to small differences in library volumes within the pool. Patch testing was done on the upper back using Finn chambers containing 0.01% DPC, and results were scored after 6 days according to International Contact Dermatitis Research Group standards. Patient blood was sampled pre-sensitization (week 0) and at 2, 6 and about 24 weeks after DPC sensitization. The research as a whole found: A positive correlation was found between the number of PT1 expanded TCRs and patch test score, with significance reached at thresholds 8, 16 and 32 but not 4. Repeated subsampling changed both the strength of the expansion versus patch-test correlation and the threshold at which that correlation became significant. Compared with pre-sensitization or healthy control sets, expanded TCRs formed significantly more large CDR3 similarity clusters, which is consistent with antigen-driven responses. The number of TCRs above 1 in 1000 frequency did not change with DPC sensitization; there was no evidence of global repertoire structure alterations. Because all patients had alopecia, a presumed autoimmune disease, the immune response of the patients might differ from that of healthy individuals.

The library came from RACE. TCRdb records NextSeq 500 as the sequencer. Library preparation attached unique molecular identifiers to individual cDNA molecules for quantitative, reproducible TCR counting. Each blood RNA sample was used to sequence both TCR alpha and TCR beta chains. The published analysis was carried out like this. A median of about 87,000 TCRs per sample was observed, with a range of roughly 20,000 to 700,000. The Decombinator software suite was used to annotate V, J and CDR3 in the TCR reads. For PS versus PT1 abundance plots, all samples were subsampled to the same number of TCRs (28,000). TCRs were defined as expanded if absent before sensitization and observed at least eight times at the 2-week time point. TCRdb passed the public sequencing reads through fastp at Q25 and MiXCR, retaining productive beta sequences. Each record represents a unique CDR3 protein, reported with the most common genes and DNA among its rows. The V and J calls and clone size come from TCRdb's table, not from the authors' own analysis. Across this sample there are roughly 360,000 distinct CDR3 sequences, with about 4.4% seen only once. Jointly, the top ten make up under 3% of the sample.

In the case of this clonotype: Its antigen target is currently unknown. No per-base quality is available; no much larger clone lies one base away.

The sample's time point label, in plain terms: patch test 1, 2 weeks after DPC sensitization. The treatment or condition label on this specimen signifies: therapeutic diphenylcyclopropenone sensitization with weekly scalp DPC. At each patch-test visit, blood was drawn before the patch test was applied. To be eligible, patients had to be aged 18 to 70, diagnosed with alopecia and judged suitable for DPC therapy, while pregnant patients were excluded. Total RNA was isolated from unfractionated whole blood collected in Tempus Blood RNA tubes. CDR1 SGHTA and CDR2 FQGNSA were looked up in the germline V gene. From its cysteine to its phenylalanine, the CDR3 spans 12 amino acids. CDR3 DNA only is kept here, 36 bases in frame from base 1. V loses 4 bases of germline sequence and J loses 8 bases, and the interval between the two ends is 10 bases.

The chain couples TRBV7-2 to TRBJ2-3, with the D call perhaps TRBD1 or TRBD2, each one matching 5 bases. The sequence was collected from a woman aged 50 to 60 with alopecia areata. Some clones in this sample may be carry-over from other donors' samples. The sequenced sample was whole blood, obtained in connection with sensitization to the hapten diphenylcyclopropenone (DPC). The base sequence is TGTGCCAGCAGCTCCGGGACGACTACGCAGTATTTT. It specifies CASSSGTTTQYF.